Listed below are T cell receptor beta chains from one sample, sequenced in a study of tumor-infiltrating lymphocytes in primary liver carcinoma. TCRdb re-derived calls from the multiplex PCR reads in MiXCR, one entry per CDR3 protein. The table lists hundreds of thousands of distinct CDR3 sequences, more than 55% of them singletons. Sequences were obtained from peripheral blood. These receptors came from a woman aged 30 to 39 with primary liver carcinoma and hepatitis B virus infection. The CDR3 runs from the conserved cysteine through the conserved F or W. Fields, in order: D gene, clone size, V gene, J gene, CDR3 DNA, CDR3 protein. D genes are given only for firm matches. The size of a clone is reported for some rows only, either as once, few or many, or as a class for expanded clones.

-	-	TRBV11-2	TRBJ2-1	TGTGCCAGCAACTCTAGACACGACACCTCTTCCTACTATGAGCAGTTCTTC	CASNSRHDTSSYYEQFF
-	-	TRBV6-2/TRBV6-3	TRBJ1-2	TGTGCCAGCAACAACAGGAGAAACTATGGCTACACCTTC	CASNNRRNYGYTF
-	-	TRBV6-5	TRBJ2-1	TGTGCCAGCAGTTGGGACCGGAAGTCCTACAATGAGCAGTTCTTC	CASSWDRKSYNEQFF
TRBD1	few	TRBV5-1	TRBJ2-1	TGCGCCAGCAGGGCCGGACAGGGCGAACAGTTCTTC	CASRAGQGEQFF
-	-	TRBV5-5	TRBJ2-7	TGTGCCAGCAGCTTGTCCGGTCGGGTCCGGACCTACGAGCAGTACTTC	CASSLSGRVRTYEQYF
TRBD1	-	TRBV10-2	TRBJ2-7	TGCACCAGCAGTGAGTACAGGGGGCAGTACGAGCAGTACTTC	CTSSEYRGQYEQYF
-	-	TRBV29-1	TRBJ1-1	TGCGGCGTTGGTCACAGTTGGACCACCGAAGCTTTCTTT	CGVGHSWTTEAFF
-	many	TRBV11-2	TRBJ1-4	TGTGCCAGCAGGAGGGGTTTGAGTGAAAAACTGTTTTTT	CASRRGLSEKLFF
TRBD1	-	TRBV7-8	TRBJ1-5	TGTGCCAGCGGTCAGGGGGTCAATCAGCCCCAGCATTTT	CASGQGVNQPQHF
TRBD1	-	TRBV28	TRBJ2-7	TGTGCCAGCAGTTCACCGGGACAGAGAACCTACGAGCAGTACTTC	CASSSPGQRTYEQYF
-	few	TRBV7-8	TRBJ1-4	TGTGCCAGCAGTTTCACGGGGGAGGGAGAAAAACTGTTTTTT	CASSFTGEGEKLFF
-	-	TRBV19	TRBJ2-3	TGTGCCAGTAGTAACCTAGGGACCTACACAGATACGCAGTATTTT	CASSNLGTYTDTQYF
TRBD1	-	TRBV4-3	TRBJ1-3	TGCGCCAGCAGCCAAGGACAGGGAACAGGAAACACCATATATTTT	CASSQGQGTGNTIYF
-	-	TRBV4-2	TRBJ2-7	TGTGGCAGCAGCCAAGAAAATGTAGCGGCGTCCTACGAGCAGTATTTC	CGSSQENVAASYEQYF
TRBD1	few	TRBV28	TRBJ2-2	TGTGCCGGACAGGGGGGGTCTAACACCGGGGAGCTGTTTTTT	CAGQGGSNTGELFF
-	-	TRBV4-3	TRBJ2-2	TGTGCCAGCAACCAAGAAGTGGGGGGACACGGTGGCGGGGAGCTGTTCTTT	CASNQEVGGHGGGELFF
-	many	TRBV11-2	TRBJ2-1	TGTGCCAGCAGCTTAGGCTGGTCCTACAATGAGCAGTTCTTC	CASSLGWSYNEQFF
-	-	TRBV6-2/TRBV6-3	TRBJ2-1	TGTGTCAGCAGTCCCGTGGGAGTCCCCAATGAGCAGTTCTTC	CVSSPVGVPNEQFF
-	-	TRBV10-3	TRBJ1-2	TGTACCATCAGTGAGTCGGCAGGGGCAAATGGCTACACCTTC	CTISESAGANGYTF
-	-	TRBV5-5	TRBJ2-1	TGTGCCAGCAGCTTTGTAGCGGTCTCCTACAATGAGCAGCTCTTC	CASSFVAVSYNEQLF
-	few	TRBV28	TRBJ1-1	TGTGCCAGCAGTTTCAAGACTGAAGCTTTCTTT	CASSFKTEAFF
-	-	TRBV6-5	TRBJ1-3	TGTGCCAGCAGACTCGGGATAGGGAATCCTGGAAACACCATATATTTT	CASRLGIGNPGNTIYF
-	-	TRBV7-8	TRBJ2-5	TGTGTCAGCAGCTTGGAGAGACAAGAGACCCAGTACTTC	CVSSLERQETQYF
-	-	TRBV4-1	TRBJ1-5	TGCGCCAGCAGCCAAGACTTAAGATGGAGCAATCAGCCCCAGCATTTT	CASSQDLRWSNQPQHF
-	few	TRBV7-9	TRBJ1-3	TGTGCCAGCAGCTCGGGCCATGGAAACACCATATATTTT	CASSSGHGNTIYF
TRBD1	-	TRBV11-2	TRBJ2-2	TGTGCCTGCAGTTTAGGCGACAGGGACGCCGGGGAGCTGTTTTTT	CACSLGDRDAGELFF
TRBD1	-	TRBV11-2	TRBJ1-4	TGTGCCAGCAGCTTGGGCAACCCAGGGGGTGAAAAACTGTTTTTT	CASSLGNPGGEKLFF
-	many	TRBV11-1	TRBJ2-5	TGTGCCAGCAGCTCGAGCCGGGCCCTAAACTTC	CASSSSRALNF
TRBD2	many	TRBV4-1	TRBJ2-3	TGCGCCAGCAGCCAAGATCCAGCGGGAGACGCAGATACGCAGTATTTT	CASSQDPAGDADTQYF
TRBD2	few	TRBV6-1	TRBJ2-5	TGTGTCAGCAGTTTTAAGCGGGAGGGTAGCCAGACCCAGTACTTC	CVSSFKREGSQTQYF
-	-	TRBV5-1	TRBJ1-2	TGCGCCAGCAGCTCCAGGCGTCTCGAGTGGTATGGCTACACCTTC	CASSSRRLEWYGYTF
-	-	TRBV6-5	TRBJ2-3	TGTGTCAGCAGTTACACGGCTGGTCAGGGTACGCAGTATTTT	CVSSYTAGQGTQYF
-	few	TRBV6-2/TRBV6-3	TRBJ1-5	TGTGCCAGCAGTTACGACCCAGGGCCGAGGATGCCCCAGCATTTT	CASSYDPGPRMPQHF
TRBD2	-	TRBV4-2	TRBJ2-2	TGTGCCAGCAGTCAAGAATTTGCTAGCGGGAGCAGGGAGCTGTTTTTT	CASSQEFASGSRELFF
-	few	TRBV5-1	TRBJ1-5	TGCGCCAGCAGCTTTACAGGGCGGGGGGATCAGCCCCAGCATTTT	CASSFTGRGDQPQHF
-	-	TRBV6-5	TRBJ1-1	TGTGCTAGCAGTTACCTGTACGGGGTAGAGCTTTTCTTT	CASSYLYGVELFF
-	-	TRBV5-5	TRBJ2-1	TGTGCCAGCAGCGAAGGGACGGCTTGGGGGCAGTTCTTC	CASSEGTAWGQFF
TRBD2	-	TRBV11-2	TRBJ2-1	TGTTCCAGCAACGGCCAGACTAGCGGGGACTACAATGAGCAGTTCTTC	CSSNGQTSGDYNEQFF
TRBD2	-	TRBV11-2	TRBJ2-1	TGTGCCAGAAGCTACTTAGCGGGAGGGCGTGGAGAGCAGTTCTTC	CARSYLAGGRGEQFF